This entry lists 8 T cell receptor beta chains sequenced from one sample in a study of T cells after yellow fever vaccination. TCRdb re-analysed the 5' RACE reads in MiXCR, keeping a single row per CDR3 protein. The sample consists of a few hundred thousand distinct CDR3 sequences, under 15% of them appearing once. The material was CD4+ T cells sorted from PBMCs, obtained 15 days after the yellow fever booster vaccination. These TCRs come from a man between 18 and 29 years old who received the YFV17D yellow fever vaccine.

This chain connects TRBV7-2 to TRBJ2-1, with TRBD1 identical over 9 bases. Unmatched junction bases numbered 4, after V lost 6 bases and J lost 10 bases. The CDR3 totals 12 residues. Germline V gene lookup returns CDR1 SGHTA and CDR2 FQGNSA. CDR3 residues: CASRPTGGEQFF. In DNA, the CDR3 is TGTGCCAGCAGGCCCACAGGGGGCGAGCAGTTCTTC.

This clonotype has just a few counts. J is TRBJ2-5 and V is TRBV20-1; D is possibly TRBD1 (5 bases). Trimming pared 5 bases from V and 2 bases from J, leaving 12 bases between. This CDR3 is built from 13 residues. Looked up from germline, CDR1 is DFQATT and CDR2 is SNEGSKA (reference sequence). The DNA for the CDR3 is TGCAGTGCTGGGTTAGGACAACAAGAGACCCAGTACTTC. Its translation is CSAGLGQQETQYF.

The rearrangement links TRBV13 to TRBJ2-3; D is perhaps TRBD1 or TRBD2 (5 bases each). The V and J ends lost 8 bases and 6 bases respectively, with 15 bases between them. Germline V CDR1 and CDR2: PRHDT, FYEKMQ (reference sequence). There are 13 residues in the CDR3. DNA of the CDR3: TGTGCCAGCGGGACCCGCGACCGGGATACGCAGTATTTT. As protein: CASGTRDRDTQYF.

This clonotype was detected a few times. The V and J genes are TRBV6-6 and TRBJ2-7, with TRBD2 identical over 10 bases. After removal of 6 bases from V and 2 bases from J, the junction contained 4 bases not matched to a gene. Germline V gene lookup returns CDR1 MNHNY and CDR2 SVGAGI (reference sequence). This CDR3 contains 14 residues. CDR3 sequence (DNA): TGTGCCAGCAGGCCACTAGCGGGGACCTACGAGCAGTACGTC. Protein product: CASRPLAGTYEQYV.

The table lists this clonotype with many counts. Compared with germline, one end of the junction differs, possibly owing to a read error. V and J are TRBV29-1 and TRBJ2-4; 7 bases are shared with TRBD2. The germline V gene has CDR1 SQVTM and CDR2 ANQGSEA. This CDR3 has 13 amino acids. The CDR3 region has the DNA TGCAGCGCTGAAAGCGGGGAGAAAAACATTCAGTACTTC. Protein sequence: CSAESGEKNIQYF.

In this sample, this clonotype turned up many times. V is TRBV7-9 and J is TRBJ2-2; a weak D match, TRBD2 (5 bases). V was clipped by 2 bases and J by 6 bases, with 7 bases between them. Germline-derived CDR1 and CDR2 are SEHNR and FQNEAQ (reference sequence). The CDR3 has 13 amino acids. DNA of the CDR3: TGTGCCAGCAGCTTACGGGGTCCCGGGGAGCTGTTTTTT. Amino acid sequence: CASSLRGPGELFF.

This clonotype was found a few times. The rearrangement links TRBV12-3 or TRBV12-4 to TRBJ1-1, with D hard to call. The CDR3 has 14 residues. Trimming left V 3 bases short and J 2 bases short, with 10 bases between. The CDR3 loop is CASSLARTNTEAFF. DNA of the CDR3: TGTGCCAGCAGTTTGGCCAGAACCAACACTGAAGCTTTCTTT.

The genes are TRBV12-3 or TRBV12-4 and TRBJ2-3; 12 bases fit TRBD2. The CDR3 consists of 15 residues. The J segment lost 2 bases and the V segment lost 7 bases, leaving 4 bases of the junction unmatched. This CDR3 is CASTRTSGATDTQYF. The DNA for the CDR3 is TGTGCCAGCACCAGGACTAGCGGGGCCACAGATACGCAGTATTTT.